This T cell receptor (beta chain) was sequenced during a study of shared clonotypes between healthy human individuals. Findings and caveats of the study: Clonotype sharing among donors was expected to depend on sequencing depth. Genetic and exposure-history diversity was limited by the small donor number.

Method: immunoSEQ multiplex PCR; TCRdb's copy keeps in-frame clones and lacks some. Of about 480,000 clones in the sample, around 79% were seen once. This CDR3 region has 15 residues. The V gene's germline CDR1 is MNHEY and CDR2 SMNVEV (reference sequence). With 5 bases removed from V and 2 bases from J, the gap between germline ends came to 13 bases. This clone was recorded many times. Its specificity is not known. This TCR derives from a woman aged 40 to 50 in good health. Some clones in this sample may be carry-over from other donors' samples. The sample consisted of PBMCs. V gene TRBV27 combines with J gene TRBJ2-1; D uncertain. Here the CDR3 reads CASSRAGFTYNEQFF. As DNA, the CDR3 is TGTGCCAGCAGTCGCGCCGGGTTTACCTACAATGAGCAGTTCTTC.